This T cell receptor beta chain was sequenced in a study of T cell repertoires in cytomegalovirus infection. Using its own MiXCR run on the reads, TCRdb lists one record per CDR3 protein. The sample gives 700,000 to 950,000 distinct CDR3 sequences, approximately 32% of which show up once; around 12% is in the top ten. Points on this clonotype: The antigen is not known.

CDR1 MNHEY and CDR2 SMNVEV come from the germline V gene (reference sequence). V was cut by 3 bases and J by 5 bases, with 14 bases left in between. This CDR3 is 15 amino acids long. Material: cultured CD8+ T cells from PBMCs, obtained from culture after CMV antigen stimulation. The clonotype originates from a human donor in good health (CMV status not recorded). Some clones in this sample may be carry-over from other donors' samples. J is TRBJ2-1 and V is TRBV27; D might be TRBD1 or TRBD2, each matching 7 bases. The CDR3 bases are TGTGCCAGCAGTTTTTGGGCAGGGGGGGACAATGAGCAGTTCTTC. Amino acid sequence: CASSFWAGGDNEQFF.